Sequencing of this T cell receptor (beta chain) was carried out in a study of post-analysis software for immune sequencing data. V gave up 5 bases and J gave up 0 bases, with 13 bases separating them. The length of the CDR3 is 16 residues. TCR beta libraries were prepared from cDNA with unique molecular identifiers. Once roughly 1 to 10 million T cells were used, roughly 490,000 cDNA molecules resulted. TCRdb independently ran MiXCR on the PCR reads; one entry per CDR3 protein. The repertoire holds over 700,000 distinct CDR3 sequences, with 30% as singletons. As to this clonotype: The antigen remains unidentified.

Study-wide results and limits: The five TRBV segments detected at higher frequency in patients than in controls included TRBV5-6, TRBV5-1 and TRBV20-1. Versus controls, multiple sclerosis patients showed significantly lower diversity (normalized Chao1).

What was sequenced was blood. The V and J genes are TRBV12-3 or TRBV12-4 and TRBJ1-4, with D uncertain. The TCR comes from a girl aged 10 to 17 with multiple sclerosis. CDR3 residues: CASSLGRGSTNEKLFF. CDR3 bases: TGTGCCAGCAGTCTAGGGCGGGGATCAACTAATGAAAAACTGTTTTTT.